This T cell receptor (beta chain) was recorded in a study of blood T cell repertoires in COVID-19. Study-wide background: Sites in the United States, Italy and Spain provided acute and convalescent COVID-19 samples. Sample material is recorded as cDNA or gDNA derived from T cells, B-cell-depleted T cells, or PBMCs.

Germline CDR1 reads SQVTM; CDR2 reads ANQGSEA. Unmatched junction bases numbered 6, after V lost 4 bases and J lost 4 bases. The CDR3 extends over 13 amino acids. Original processing notes: Amplified reference gene primers provided the basis for estimating nucleated cell counts. Clones were read by immunoSEQ multiplex PCR, and TCRdb kept only the in-frame ones, dropping some. V and J calls and clone size are those listed in that table; D and trimming were worked out from the DNA. The sample carries 200,000 to 250,000 clones, around 82% recorded once. The chain uses TRBV29-1 and TRBJ1-2, with 7 nucleotides matching TRBD1. This receptor was identified in a woman aged 65 to 85 with acute or convalescent COVID-19. Sequencing used peripheral blood. CDR3 sequence (DNA): TGCAGCGTTGCGGCAGGGGGGATCTATGGCTACACCTTC. Its protein product is CSVAAGGIYGYTF.